Included here is one T cell receptor (beta chain) sequence, with context. From the PCR reads, TCRdb called clonotypes with MiXCR, one entry per CDR3 protein. The sample shows some 21,000 distinct CDR3 sequences, roughly 61% of them seen only once. Looked up from germline, CDR1 is SGHTA and CDR2 is FQGNSA. V was cut by 3 bases and J by 15 bases, with 15 bases left in between. The CDR3 extends over 12 amino acids. This sample is drawn from a study of vaccination and CD4 T cells after COVID-19. Study-level background: Post-COVID sampling occurred a median approximately 100 days after diagnosis (range 35 to 161).

This sequence originates from a human donor who had recovered from COVID-19. This specimen consisted of CD4+ T cells from blood, obtained before SARS-CoV-2 vaccination. The gene calls are TRBV7-2 and TRBJ2-1; no definite D call. DNA of the CDR3: TGTGCCAGCAGCTTCGCCCCAAAGATTCCGTTCTTC. Translation: CASSFAPKIPFF.